This T cell receptor (beta chain) was recorded in a study of T cells in women clearing cervical HPV infection. The wider study: No precancer developed; the control's incident HPV16 infection cleared within 12 months. HLA type could not be excluded as a confounder.

Study-level points and caveats: TRBV6-7 abundance was lower in cases than controls (approximately 0.1% versus 0.17%).

This CDR3 contains 15 residues. CDR1 and CDR2 from the germline V gene are MNHEY and SVGEGT. V dropped 5 bases and J dropped 0 bases, with 11 bases sitting between them. TCR beta CDR3 amplified by multiplex PCR from roughly 1,100 ng genomic DNA. Repertoires were generated with immunoSEQ multiplex PCR, while TCRdb's copy carries only in-frame clones and drops some. Listed are under 50,000 clones; 4.5% to 6% falls within the top ten. With regard to this clone: What it recognizes is unknown. The read stops 3 residues short of the end of the CDR3; the missing end is completed from the germline J gene.

This TCR came from a woman between 18 and 75 years old with a cervical HPV16 infection that either progressed to CIN3+ or cleared (not recorded which). V and J are TRBV6-2 or TRBV6-3 and TRBJ1-3; possibly TRBD1 for D (5 bases). Sequenced material: blood buffy coat. The sequenced CDR3 bases are TGTGCCAGCAGTCCTGGTGGGGCCTCTGGAAACACC. Translated: CASSPGGASGNT. The complete CDR3 reads CASSPGGASGNTIYF.